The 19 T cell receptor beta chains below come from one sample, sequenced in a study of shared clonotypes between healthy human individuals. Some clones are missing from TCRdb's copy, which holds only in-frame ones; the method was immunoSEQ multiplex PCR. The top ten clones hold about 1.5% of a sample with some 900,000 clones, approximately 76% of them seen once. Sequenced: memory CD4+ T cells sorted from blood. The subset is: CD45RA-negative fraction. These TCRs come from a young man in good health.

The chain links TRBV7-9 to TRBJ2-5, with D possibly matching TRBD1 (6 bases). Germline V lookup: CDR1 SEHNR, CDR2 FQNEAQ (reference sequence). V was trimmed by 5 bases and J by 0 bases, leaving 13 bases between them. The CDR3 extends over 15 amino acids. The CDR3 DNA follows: TGTGCCAGCAGCCCCCCGGACAGCTACCAAGAGACCCAGTACTTC. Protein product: CASSPPDSYQETQYF.

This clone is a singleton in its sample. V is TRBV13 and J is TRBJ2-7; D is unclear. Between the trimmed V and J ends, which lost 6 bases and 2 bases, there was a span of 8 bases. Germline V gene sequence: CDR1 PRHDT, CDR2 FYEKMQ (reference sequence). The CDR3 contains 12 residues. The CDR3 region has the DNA TGTGCCAGCAGTTTAACTACCTACGAGCAGTACTTC. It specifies CASSLTTYEQYF.

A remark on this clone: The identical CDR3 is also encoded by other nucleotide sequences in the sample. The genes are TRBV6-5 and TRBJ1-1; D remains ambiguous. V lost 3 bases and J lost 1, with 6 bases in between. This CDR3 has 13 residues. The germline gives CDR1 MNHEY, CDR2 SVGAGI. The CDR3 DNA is TGTGCCAGCAGTTATCGGCAGAACACTGAAGCTTTCTTT. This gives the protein CASSYRQNTEAFF.

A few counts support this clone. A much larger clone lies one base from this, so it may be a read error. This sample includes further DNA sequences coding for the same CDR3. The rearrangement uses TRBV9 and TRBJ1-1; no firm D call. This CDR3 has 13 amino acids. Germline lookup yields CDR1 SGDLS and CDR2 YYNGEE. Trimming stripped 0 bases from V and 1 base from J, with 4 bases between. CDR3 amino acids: CASSVAGNTEAFF. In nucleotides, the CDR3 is TGTGCCAGCAGCGTAGCGGGGAACACTGAAGCTTTCTTT.

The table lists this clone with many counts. CDR3 in amino acids: CAISEERGWQFF. As DNA, the CDR3 is TGTGCCATCAGTGAGGAGCGGGGGTGGCAGTTCTTC. The chain employs TRBV10-3 and TRBJ2-1; the match to TRBD2 covers 8 bases. The CDR3 is made up of 12 amino acids. Germline V gives CDR1 ENHRY, CDR2 SYGVKD. The J segment lost 12 bases and the V segment lost 2 bases, leaving 3 bases of the junction unmatched.

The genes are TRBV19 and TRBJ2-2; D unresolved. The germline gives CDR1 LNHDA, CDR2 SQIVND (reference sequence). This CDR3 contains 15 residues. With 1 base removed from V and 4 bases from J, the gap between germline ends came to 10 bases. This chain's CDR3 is CASSIGQVATGELFF. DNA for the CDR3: TGTGCCAGTAGTATAGGCCAGGTTGCCACCGGGGAGCTGTTTTTT.

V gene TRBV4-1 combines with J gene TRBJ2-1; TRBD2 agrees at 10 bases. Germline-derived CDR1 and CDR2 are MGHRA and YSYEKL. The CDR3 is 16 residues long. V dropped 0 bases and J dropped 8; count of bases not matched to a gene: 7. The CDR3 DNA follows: TGCGCCAGCAGCCAAGAAAGCGGGAGGGCCTTGGATGAGCAGTTCTTC. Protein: CASSQESGRALDEQFF.

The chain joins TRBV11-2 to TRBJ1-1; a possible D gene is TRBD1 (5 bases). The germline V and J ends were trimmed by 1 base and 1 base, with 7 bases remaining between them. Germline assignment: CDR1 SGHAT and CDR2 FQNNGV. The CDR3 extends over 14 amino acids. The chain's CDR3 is CASSLGTPNTEAFF. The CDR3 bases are TGTGCCAGCAGCTTAGGGACACCGAACACTGAAGCTTTCTTT.

CDR3 protein: CAISESTGGTPLHF. CDR3 coding DNA: TGTGCCATCAGTGAGTCAACAGGGGGGACACCCCTCCACTTT. The V gene is TRBV10-3, the J gene TRBJ1-6; 8 bases align to TRBD1. Germline assignment: CDR1 ENHRY and CDR2 SYGVKD. Losses at the gene ends were 0 bases for V and 11 bases for J; bases not matched to a gene: 3. The CDR3 runs to 14 residues.

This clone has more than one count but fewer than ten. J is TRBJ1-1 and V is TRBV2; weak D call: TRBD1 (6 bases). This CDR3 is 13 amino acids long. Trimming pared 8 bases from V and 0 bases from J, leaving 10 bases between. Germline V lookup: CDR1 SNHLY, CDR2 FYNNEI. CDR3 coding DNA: TGTGCCAGCCATGGACAGATGAACACTGAAGCTTTCTTT. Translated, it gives CASHGQMNTEAFF. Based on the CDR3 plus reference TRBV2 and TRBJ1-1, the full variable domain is EPEVTQTPSHQVTQMGQEVILRCVPISNHLYFYWYRQILGQKVEFLVSFYNNEISEKSEIFDDQFSVERPDGSNFTLKIRSTKLEDSAMYFCASHGQMNTEAFFGQGTRLTVV.

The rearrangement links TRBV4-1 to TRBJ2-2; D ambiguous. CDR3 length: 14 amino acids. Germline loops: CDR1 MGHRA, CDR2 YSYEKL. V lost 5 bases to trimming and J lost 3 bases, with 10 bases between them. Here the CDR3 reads CASSAFDYTGELFF. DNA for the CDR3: TGCGCCAGCAGCGCCTTCGATTACACCGGGGAGCTGTTTTTT.

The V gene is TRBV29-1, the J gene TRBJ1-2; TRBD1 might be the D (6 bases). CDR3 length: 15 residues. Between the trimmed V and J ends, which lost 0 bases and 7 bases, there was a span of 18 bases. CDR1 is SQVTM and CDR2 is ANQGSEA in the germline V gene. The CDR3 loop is CSVEELGTGLGGYTF. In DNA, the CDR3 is TGCAGCGTTGAAGAGCTGGGAACAGGGCTTGGTGGCTACACCTTC.

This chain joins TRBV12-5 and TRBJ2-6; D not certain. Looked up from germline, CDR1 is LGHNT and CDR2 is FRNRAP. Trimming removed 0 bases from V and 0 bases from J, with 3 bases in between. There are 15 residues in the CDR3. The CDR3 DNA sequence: TGTGCTAGTGGTTTGGTATCCTCTGGGGCCAACGTCCTGACTTTC. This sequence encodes CASGLVSSGANVLTF.

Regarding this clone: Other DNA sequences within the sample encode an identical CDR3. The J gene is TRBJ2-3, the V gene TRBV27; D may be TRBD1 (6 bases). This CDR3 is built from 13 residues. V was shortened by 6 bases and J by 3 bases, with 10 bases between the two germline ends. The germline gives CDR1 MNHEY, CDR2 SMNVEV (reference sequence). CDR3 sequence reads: CASRRTGTDTQYF. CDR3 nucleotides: TGTGCCAGCAGGAGAACAGGGACAGATACGCAGTATTTT.

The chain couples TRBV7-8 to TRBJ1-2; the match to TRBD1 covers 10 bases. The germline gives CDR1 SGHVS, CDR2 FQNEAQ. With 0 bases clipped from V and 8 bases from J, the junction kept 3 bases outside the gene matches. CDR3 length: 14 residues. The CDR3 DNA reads TGTGCCAGCAGCTTAGCGGGACAGGGGTTCGGCTACACCTTC. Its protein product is CASSLAGQGFGYTF. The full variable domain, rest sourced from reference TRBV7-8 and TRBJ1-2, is GAGVSQSPRYKVAKRGQDVALRCDPISGHVSLFWYQQALGQGPEFLTYFQNEAQLDKSGLPSDRFFAERPEGSVSTLKIQRTQQEDSAVYLCASSLAGQGFGYTFGSGTRLTVV.

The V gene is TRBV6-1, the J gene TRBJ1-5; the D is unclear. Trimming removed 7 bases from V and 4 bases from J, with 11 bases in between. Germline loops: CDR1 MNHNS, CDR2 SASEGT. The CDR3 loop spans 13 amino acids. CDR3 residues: CASTFIQNQPQHF. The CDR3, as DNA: TGTGCCAGCACCTTCATCCAAAATCAGCCCCAGCATTTT.

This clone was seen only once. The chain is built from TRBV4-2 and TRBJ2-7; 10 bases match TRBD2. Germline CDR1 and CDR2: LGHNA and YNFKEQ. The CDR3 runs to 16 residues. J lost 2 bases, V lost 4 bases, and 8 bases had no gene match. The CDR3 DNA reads TGTGCCAGCAGCCCCCGTTCTAGCGGGAGCGCCTACGAGCAGTACTTC. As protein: CASSPRSSGSAYEQYF.

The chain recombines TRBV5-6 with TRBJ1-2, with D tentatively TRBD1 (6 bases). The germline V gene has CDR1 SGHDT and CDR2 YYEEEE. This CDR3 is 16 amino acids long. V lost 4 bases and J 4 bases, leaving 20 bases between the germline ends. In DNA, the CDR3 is TGTGCCAGCAGCCTAGGGACAAGGGAGGAAGGCTATGGCTACACCTTC. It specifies CASSLGTREEGYGYTF. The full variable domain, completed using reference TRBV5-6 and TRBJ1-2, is DAGVTQSPTHLIKTRGQQVTLRCSPKSGHDTVSWYQQALGQGPQFIFQYYEEEERQRGNFPDRFSGHQFPNYSSELNVNALLLGDSALYLCASSLGTREEGYGYTFGSGTRLTVV.

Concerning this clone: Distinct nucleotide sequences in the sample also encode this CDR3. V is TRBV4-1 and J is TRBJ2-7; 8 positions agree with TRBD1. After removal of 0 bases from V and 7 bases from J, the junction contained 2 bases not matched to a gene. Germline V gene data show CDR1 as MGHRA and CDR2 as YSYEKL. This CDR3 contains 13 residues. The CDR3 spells CASSQDRGREQYF. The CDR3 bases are TGCGCCAGCAGCCAAGACAGGGGGCGTGAGCAGTACTTC.